Included here is one T cell receptor beta chain sequence, with context. Its matching antigen is unknown. This sample stems from a study of shared clonotypes between healthy human individuals. Overall study results and limits: Sorted-subset sequencing, rarefaction showed, was incomplete despite large depth.

Donation came from healthy HIV-negative adults that had no recent acute infections or vaccinations. The CDR3 loop spans 15 amino acids. V shed 6 bases and J 2 bases; nucleotides not matched to a gene: 7. Germline V lookup: CDR1 LNHNV, CDR2 YYDKDF (reference sequence). The study ran the assay at deep level. The table came from immunoSEQ multiplex PCR; TCRdb's copy has only in-frame clones and leaves some out. The sample contains approximately 640,000 clones, 90% of which appear only once. The genes are TRBV15 and TRBJ1-1; 9 bases are a match to TRBD1. The TCR originated in a man aged 18 to 29 in good health. Some clones in this sample may be carry-over from other donors' samples. The sample comprised memory CD8+ T cells from PBMCs. Documented subset: CD45RO+ cells pooled with CCR7-negative TemRA cells. CDR3 nucleotide sequence: TGTGCCACCAGGGGACAGGGAGGGGGAAACACTGAAGCTTTCTTT. Translating gives CATRGQGGGNTEAFF.